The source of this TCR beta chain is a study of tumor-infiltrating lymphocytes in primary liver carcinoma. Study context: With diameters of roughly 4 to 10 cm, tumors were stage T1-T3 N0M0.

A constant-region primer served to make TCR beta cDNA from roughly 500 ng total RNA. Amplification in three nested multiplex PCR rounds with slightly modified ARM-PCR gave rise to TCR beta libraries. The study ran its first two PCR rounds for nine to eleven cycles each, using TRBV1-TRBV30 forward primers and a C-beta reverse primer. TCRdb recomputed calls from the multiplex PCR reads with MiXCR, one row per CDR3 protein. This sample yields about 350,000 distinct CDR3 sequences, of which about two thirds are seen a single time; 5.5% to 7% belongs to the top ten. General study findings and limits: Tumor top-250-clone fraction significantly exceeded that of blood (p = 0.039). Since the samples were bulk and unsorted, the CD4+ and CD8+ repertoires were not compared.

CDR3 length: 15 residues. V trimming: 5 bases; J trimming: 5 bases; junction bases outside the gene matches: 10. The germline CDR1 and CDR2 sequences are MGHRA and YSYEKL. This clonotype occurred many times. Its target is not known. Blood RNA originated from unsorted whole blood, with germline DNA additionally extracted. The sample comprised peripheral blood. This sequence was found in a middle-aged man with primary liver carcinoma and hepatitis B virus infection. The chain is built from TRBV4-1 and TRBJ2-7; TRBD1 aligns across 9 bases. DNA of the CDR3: TGCGCCAGCAGCAGGACTGGGACAGGGATCAACGAGCAGTACTTC. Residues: CASSRTGTGINEQYF.